These 28 T cell receptor beta chains were sequenced from one sample in a study of blood T cell repertoires in COVID-19. Clones were sequenced by immunoSEQ multiplex PCR, and TCRdb holds only the in-frame ones, with some missing. Seen here are over 200,000 clones, 86% observed once, and the top ten hold about 3.1%. The sequencing sample was made of PBMCs or T cells enriched from blood (not recorded which). The receptors come from a woman between 50 and 59 years old in a cohort exposed to, infected with or recovered from COVID-19 (not recorded which).

The chain couples TRBV5-1 to TRBJ1-4; 10 bases line up with TRBD1. This CDR3 region has 16 residues. Per the germline V gene, CDR1 is SGHRS and CDR2 is YFSETQ. V was pared by 4 bases and J by 2 bases, with 5 bases of the junction left unmatched. CDR3 in amino acids: CASSPGQGSTNEKLFF. The CDR3 nucleotides read TGCGCCAGCAGCCCGGGACAGGGGAGTACTAATGAAAAACTGTTTTTT.

This chain links TRBV18 with TRBJ1-1, with D possibly TRBD1 on 5 matching bases. Trimming stripped 2 bases from V and 1 base from J, with 11 bases between. This CDR3 is built from 15 residues. CDR1 KGHSH and CDR2 LQKENI come from the germline V gene. The CDR3, as DNA: TGTGCCAGCTCACCAATGGCAGGGCAGAACACTGAAGCTTTCTTT. Its protein product is CASSPMAGQNTEAFF.

The chain joins TRBV4-1 to TRBJ1-4; 8 nucleotides match TRBD1. Trimming cost V 0 bases and J 10 bases; bases outside gene matches: 10. Germline CDR1 reads MGHRA; CDR2 reads YSYEKL. CDR3 size: 16 residues. This chain's CDR3 is CASSQERAGGEGKLFF. CDR3 bases: TGCGCCAGCAGCCAAGAAAGGGCAGGGGGCGAGGGAAAACTGTTTTTT.

The chain employs TRBV5-1 and TRBJ1-5; D possibly corresponds to TRBD1 (6 bases). Trimming took 0 bases from V and 7 from J, leaving 11 bases between them. The germline V gene encodes CDR1 SGHRS and CDR2 YFSETQ. The CDR3 consists of 14 residues. For the CDR3, the DNA is TGCGCCAGCAGCTTGGACGGGGGGCCCCAGCCCCAGCATTTT. Translating it yields CASSLDGGPQPQHF.

The genes are TRBV9 and TRBJ2-1; D is unresolved. Germline assignment: CDR1 SGDLS and CDR2 YYNGEE. The CDR3 runs to 14 residues. The V and J ends lost 4 bases and 1 base respectively, with 9 bases between them. The CDR3 bases are TGTGCCAGCAGCCCTAATCCTTCCTACAATGAGCAGTTCTTC. Protein sequence: CASSPNPSYNEQFF.

The CDR3 DNA sequence: TGCGCCAGCAGCCCCCAGCGGACAGGGGGAGACACTGAAGCTTTCTTT. This translates into CASSPQRTGGDTEAFF. The V and J genes are TRBV4-1 and TRBJ1-1, with 10 bases identical to TRBD1. The germline CDR1 and CDR2 sequences are MGHRA and YSYEKL. The CDR3 has 16 amino acids. Trimming removed 4 bases from V and 3 bases from J; junction bases left unmatched: 8.

This chain links TRBV10-1 with TRBJ2-1; 13 positions match TRBD2. CDR1 and CDR2 (germline): WNHNN, SYGVQD (reference sequence). The CDR3 is made up of 19 amino acids. V was clipped by 4 bases and J by 3 bases; unmatched bases: 12. The CDR3 sequence is CASSVGGLAGENLYNEQFF. The CDR3 region has the DNA TGCGCCAGCAGTGTCGGAGGACTAGCGGGGGAAAACCTCTACAATGAGCAGTTCTTC.

The chain couples TRBV4-1 to TRBJ1-4; D unresolved. V lost 4 bases, J lost 0 bases, and 18 bases lay in between. This CDR3 is built from 18 residues. From germline, CDR1 is MGHRA and CDR2 YSYEKL. CDR3 bases: TGCGCCAGCAGCCGAGTACCGGGTCAACCGGCAACTAATGAAAAACTGTTTTTT. This gives the protein CASSRVPGQPATNEKLFF.

This clone was seen repeatedly, ten times or more. This sample also contains other DNA sequences that code for the same CDR3. The J gene is TRBJ2-1, the V gene TRBV7-3; 8 bases line up with TRBD1. Germline-derived CDR1 and CDR2 are SGHTA and FQGTGA. CDR3 length: 14 residues. J gave up 4 bases and V 6 bases, and 5 bases lay outside the gene matches. Here the CDR3 reads CASSPGQGYNEQFF. The CDR3, as DNA: TGTGCCAGCAGTCCCGGACAGGGTTACAATGAGCAGTTCTTC.

The V gene is TRBV6-2 or TRBV6-3, the J gene TRBJ1-1, with unresolved D. The CDR3 runs to 16 residues. Germline V gives CDR1 MNHEY, CDR2 SVGEGT. V lost 0 bases, J lost 3 bases, and 14 bases lay in between. DNA for the CDR3: TGTGCCAGCAGTTACTCAATCGGAGGGTTTGACACTGAAGCTTTCTTT. It specifies CASSYSIGGFDTEAFF.

V gene TRBV15 combines with J gene TRBJ1-2; no reliable D call. Germline assignment: CDR1 LNHNV and CDR2 YYDKDF (reference sequence). The CDR3 length is 14 residues. The germline V and J ends were trimmed by 5 bases and 3 bases, with 13 bases remaining between them. The CDR3 spells CATSVTLGDYGYTF. The CDR3 DNA sequence: TGTGCCACCAGCGTTACACTGGGCGACTATGGCTACACCTTC.

This clone was observed a single time. V and J are TRBV28 and TRBJ1-1; 7 bases fit TRBD1. The CDR3 is 15 amino acids. V shed 7 bases and J 6 bases; nucleotides not matched to a gene: 14. The V gene's germline CDR1 is MDHEN and CDR2 SYDVKM. The CDR3 DNA reads as TGTGCCAGCACCAACCGACAGGGCAGTTTTTCTGAAGCTTTCTTT. It encodes CASTNRQGSFSEAFF.

This clone was observed a single time. The genes are TRBV4-2 and TRBJ2-2; weak D call: TRBD2 (7 bases). Trimming pared 5 bases from V and 6 bases from J, leaving 19 bases between. CDR3 length equals 16 residues. Germline V gives CDR1 LGHNA, CDR2 YNFKEQ. This chain's CDR3 is CASSEGGGSLPGELFF. DNA for the CDR3: TGTGCCAGCAGCGAAGGGGGGGGCTCCCTCCCCGGGGAGCTGTTTTTT.

The chain has TRBV4-2 and TRBJ2-2; TRBD1 might be the D (5 bases). V was cut by 1 base and J by 7 bases, with 16 bases left in between. CDR3 length equals 16 residues. Germline V gene data show CDR1 as LGHNA and CDR2 as YNFKEQ. The CDR3 is CASSQVRYRSGGELFF. Written as DNA, the CDR3 is TGTGCCAGCAGCCAAGTTAGGTACAGGTCGGGCGGGGAGCTGTTTTTT.

V and J are TRBV7-2 and TRBJ2-5; 7 bases are shared with TRBD1. Per germline, CDR1 SGHTA and CDR2 FQGNSA. CDR3 size: 14 residues. The V gene end was trimmed by 3 bases and the J gene end by 1 base; junction bases not matched to a gene: 2. The CDR3 DNA reads as TGTGCCAGCAGCTTCCGACAGGGCCAAGAGACCCAGTACTTC. Residues: CASSFRQGQETQYF.

The chain uses TRBV18 and TRBJ1-2; a possible D gene is TRBD1 (6 bases). The CDR3 has 15 amino acids. Trimming removed 1 base at V and 6 bases at J, with 15 bases between. Germline V gives CDR1 KGHSH, CDR2 LQKENI. CDR3 sequence reads: CASSPLQGPRDGYTF. CDR3 nucleotide sequence: TGTGCCAGCTCACCACTCCAGGGGCCCCGTGATGGCTACACCTTC. Full variable domain (missing parts from reference TRBV18 and TRBJ1-2): NAGVMQNPRHLVRRRGQEARLRCSPMKGHSHVYWYRQLPEEGLKFMVYLQKENIIDESGMPKERFSAEFPKEGPSILRIQQVVRGDSAAYFCASSPLQGPRDGYTFGSGTRLTVV.

V gene TRBV10-1 combines with J gene TRBJ2-7; TRBD1 agrees at 9 bases. Germline V gives CDR1 WNHNN, CDR2 SYGVQD (reference sequence). This CDR3 spans 15 amino acids. The J segment lost 2 bases and the V segment lost 4 bases, leaving 6 bases of the junction unmatched. The CDR3 nucleotides read TGCGCCAGCAGTGCCTCAGGACAGGGGACCTACGAGCAGTACTTC. It is translated as CASSASGQGTYEQYF.

This clone appeared a few times. This chain connects TRBV19 to TRBJ1-1; D possibly corresponds to TRBD1 (6 bases). The germline V and J ends were trimmed by 6 bases and 4 bases, with 9 bases remaining between them. In germline, CDR1 is LNHDA, CDR2 SQIVND (reference sequence). The CDR3 is 12 amino acids. DNA for the CDR3: TGTGCCAGTAGACAGGGAGTCACTGAAGCTTTCTTT. Translation gives CASRQGVTEAFF.

V is TRBV9 and J is TRBJ2-1, with D perhaps matching TRBD2 (6 bases). The germline V and J ends were trimmed by 0 bases and 5 bases, with 12 bases remaining between them. Looked up from germline, CDR1 is SGDLS and CDR2 is YYNGEE. The CDR3 totals 15 residues. The CDR3 nucleotides read TGTGCCAGCAGCGTAGCTTCGGGAGTGAACAATGAGCAGTTCTTC. Its protein is CASSVASGVNNEQFF.

The rearrangement joins TRBV5-1 to TRBJ1-6, with 9 nucleotides matching TRBD1. This CDR3 spans 15 amino acids. Trimming cost V 0 bases and J 9 bases; bases outside gene matches: 4. The germline V gene has CDR1 SGHRS and CDR2 YFSETQ. This CDR3 is CASSLDRDRVSPLHF. The CDR3 DNA is TGCGCCAGCAGCTTGGATAGGGACAGGGTTTCACCCCTCCACTTT.

The V gene is TRBV7-9, the J gene TRBJ2-7; 8 nucleotides agree with TRBD2. The CDR3 covers 15 residues. The germline gives CDR1 SEHNR, CDR2 FQNEAQ (reference sequence). With 2 bases clipped from V and 2 bases from J, the junction kept 5 bases outside the gene matches. The CDR3 loop reads CASSLPPGGTYEQYF. The CDR3 nucleotides read TGTGCCAGCAGCTTACCCCCGGGGGGGACCTACGAGCAGTACTTC. Variable domain in full (rest from reference TRBV7-9 and TRBJ2-7): DTGVSQNPRHKITKRGQNVTFRCDPISEHNRLYWYRQTLGQGPEFLTYFQNEAQLEKSRLLSDRFSAERPKGSFSTLEIQRTEQGDSAMYLCASSLPPGGTYEQYFGPGTRLTVT.

V and J are TRBV19 and TRBJ1-6; 7 nucleotides line up with TRBD1. Germline V gene lookup returns CDR1 LNHDA and CDR2 SQIVND (reference sequence). V lost 5 bases and J lost 6; bases outside the gene matches: 7. The CDR3 runs 15 residues. The CDR3 nucleotides read TGTGCCAGTAGTGCGCCGGGACAGCTTAATTCACCCCTCCACTTT. This gives the protein CASSAPGQLNSPLHF.

The chain carries TRBV6-2 or TRBV6-3 and TRBJ1-1; tentatively, D is TRBD1 (5 bases). The CDR3 spans 17 residues. Per germline, CDR1 MNHEY and CDR2 SVGEGT. The V end was cut by 3 bases, the J end by 0 bases, with 17 bases between. CDR3 in amino acids: CASSYDSPMEMNTEAFF. The CDR3 DNA reads as TGTGCCAGCAGTTATGACAGCCCAATGGAGATGAACACTGAAGCTTTCTTT.

This chain uses TRBV5-1 with TRBJ2-7; 8 bases match TRBD2. Per germline, CDR1 SGHRS and CDR2 YFSETQ. CDR3 size: 14 residues. J lost 6 bases, V lost 1 base, and 6 bases had no gene match. The CDR3 DNA reads as TGCGCCAGCAGCTTGCCGGGACTAGGGGTCGAGCAGTACTTC. Its translation is CASSLPGLGVEQYF.

The chain combines TRBV30 with TRBJ1-4, with 7 bases aligning to TRBD1. The CDR3 extends over 15 amino acids. In germline, CDR1 is GTSNPN, CDR2 SVGIG (reference sequence). Unmatched junction bases numbered 9, after V lost 1 base and J lost 7 bases. CDR3 nucleotide sequence: TGTGCCTGGAGTGCCCTGAACGGGGACAGTGAAAAACTGTTTTTT. Protein sequence: CAWSALNGDSEKLFF. Looking up the rest from reference TRBV30 and TRBJ1-4 gives the full variable domain: SQTIHQWPATLVQPVGSPLSLECTVEGTSNPNLYWYRQAAGRGLQLLFYSVGIGQISSEVPQNLSASRPQDRQFILSSKKLLLSDSGFYLCAWSALNGDSEKLFFGSGTQLSVL.

The V gene is TRBV30, the J gene TRBJ1-4; no clear D gene. V was cut by 2 bases and J by 8 bases, with 15 bases left in between. The CDR3 is 14 residues long. Germline values: CDR1 GTSNPN, CDR2 SVGIG (reference sequence). CDR3: CAWSPFQANEKLFF. The CDR3 nucleotides are TGTGCCTGGAGTCCCTTTCAGGCAAACGAAAAACTGTTTTTT.

The gene calls are TRBV5-5 and TRBJ2-5; tentatively, D is TRBD1 (6 bases). V dropped 2 bases and J dropped 4 bases, with 21 bases sitting between them. This CDR3 is built from 17 residues. Looked up from germline, CDR1 is SGHKS and CDR2 is YYEKEE (reference sequence). CDR3 protein: CASSFRPNREEGETQYF. As DNA, the CDR3 is TGTGCCAGCAGCTTCCGTCCTAACAGGGAAGAGGGAGAGACCCAGTACTTC.

This clone was detected a few times. The same CDR3 also results from other DNA sequences found in this sample. The chain joins TRBV4-3 to TRBJ1-1; no definite D call. The CDR3 contains 13 residues. The germline gives CDR1 LGHNA, CDR2 YSLEER. V lost 0 bases to trimming and J lost 2 bases, with 4 bases between them. CDR3: CASSQDRNTEAFF. The CDR3 DNA sequence: TGCGCCAGCAGCCAAGACAGAAACACTGAAGCTTTCTTT.